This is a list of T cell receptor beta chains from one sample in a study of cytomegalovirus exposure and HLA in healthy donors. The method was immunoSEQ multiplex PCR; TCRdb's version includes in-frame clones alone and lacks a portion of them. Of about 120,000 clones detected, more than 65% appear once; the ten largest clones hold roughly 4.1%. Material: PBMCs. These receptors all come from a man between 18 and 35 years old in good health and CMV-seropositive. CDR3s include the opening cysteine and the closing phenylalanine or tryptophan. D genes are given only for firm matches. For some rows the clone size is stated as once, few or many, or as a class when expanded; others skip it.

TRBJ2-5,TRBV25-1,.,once,TGTGCCAGCCAGGTGGGGTATTCGGGAGAGCAGTACTTC,CASQVGYSGEQYF
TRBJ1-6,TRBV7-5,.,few,TGTGTCAGAAGCCCCAGAGAGGCAGGGACAGGGTGGGACTCACCCCTCCACTTT,CVRSPREAGTGWDSPLHF
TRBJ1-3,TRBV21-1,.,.,TGTGCCAGATCCCACAGGGGGGGACGGAAGATGGCTGGAAACACCATATATTTT,CARSHRGGRKMAGNTIYF
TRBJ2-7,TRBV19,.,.,TGTGCCAGTAGTATGGTGGCGGGTTCGGCCTACGAGCAGTACTTC,CASSMVAGSAYEQYF
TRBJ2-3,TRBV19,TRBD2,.,TGTGCCAGTAGTACCCAGCGGGAGGGGGCAGATACGCAGTATTTT,CASSTQREGADTQYF
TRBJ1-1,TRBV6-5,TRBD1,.,TGTGCCAGCAGTGATGACAGGGCCAACACTGAAGCTTTCTTT,CASSDDRANTEAFF
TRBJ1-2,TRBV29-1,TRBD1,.,TGCAGCGTTGTAGGAGGGACAGGGGAGAGGAAAAACTATGGCTACACCTTC,CSVVGGTGERKNYGYTF
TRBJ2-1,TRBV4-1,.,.,TGCGCCAGCAGCCGAGTACTAGCAGGCATGAAAATCAATGAGCAGTTCTTC,CASSRVLAGMKINEQFF
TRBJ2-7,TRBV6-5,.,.,TGTGCCAGCAGTTACGTCGAGGGGGACGAGCAGTACTTC,CASSYVEGDEQYF
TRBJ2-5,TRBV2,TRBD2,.,TGTGCCAGCTCGGATCCCTTAGCGGGAGAAAGGGAGACCCAGTACTTC,CASSDPLAGERETQYF
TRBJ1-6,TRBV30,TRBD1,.,TGTGCCTGGAACATGGGACAGGGGGTTGTTTCACCCCTCCACTTT,CAWNMGQGVVSPLHF
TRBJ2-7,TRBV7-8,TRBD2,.,TGTGCCAGCAGCCTTGGCGGGACTAACATTGAGCAGTACTTC,CASSLGGTNIEQYF
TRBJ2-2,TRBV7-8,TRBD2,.,TGTGCCAGCTACGGGAGGGCCTTAGGCACCGGGGAGCTGTTTTTT,CASYGRALGTGELFF
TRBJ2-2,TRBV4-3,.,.,TGCGCCAGCAGCCAGGACTTTGGGGGCGCGAACACCGGGGAGCTGTTTTTT,CASSQDFGGANTGELFF
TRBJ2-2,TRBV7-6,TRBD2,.,TGTGCCAGCAGCTTAGTACTAGCGGGGGCCGGGGAGCTGTTTTTT,CASSLVLAGAGELFF
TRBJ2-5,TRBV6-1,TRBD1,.,TGTGCCAGCATTAAGGACAGGCAAGAGACCCAGTACTTC,CASIKDRQETQYF
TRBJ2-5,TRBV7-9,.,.,TGTGCCAGCAGCTTAGGAGTGGGCCACCGAGGGAGGGAGACCCAGTACTTC,CASSLGVGHRGRETQYF
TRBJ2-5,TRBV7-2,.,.,TGTGCCAGCAGCTTAGGAGAGACAGGTTTCGTAGAGACCCAGTACTTC,CASSLGETGFVETQYF